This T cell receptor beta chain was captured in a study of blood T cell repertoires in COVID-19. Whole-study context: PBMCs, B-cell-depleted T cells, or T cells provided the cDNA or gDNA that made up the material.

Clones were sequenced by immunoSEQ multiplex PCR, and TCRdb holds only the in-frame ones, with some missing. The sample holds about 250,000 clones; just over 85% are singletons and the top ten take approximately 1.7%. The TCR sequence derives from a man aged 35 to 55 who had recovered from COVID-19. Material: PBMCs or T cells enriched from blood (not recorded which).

The DNA of the CDR3 is TGTGCCAGTAGTATTACCCAGACCGGGGAGCTGTTTTTT. Translating gives CASSITQTGELFF. The chain uses TRBV19 and TRBJ2-2; D ambiguous. This CDR3 comprises 13 residues. The germline V gene encodes CDR1 LNHDA and CDR2 SQIVND (reference sequence). V lost 3 bases and J 5 bases, leaving 7 bases between the germline ends.